The rows below give T cell receptor beta chains drawn from one sample of a study of shared clonotypes between healthy human individuals. TCRdb's table, derived via immunoSEQ multiplex PCR, lists solely in-frame clones and lacks some. The repertoire includes some 200,000 clones, 65% to 70% of them detected once, and over 9.5% sits in the top ten. Sequenced sample: memory CD4+ T cells sorted from blood. The source is a man aged 25-45 years in good health. The CDR3 runs from the conserved cysteine through the conserved F or W. The order of the fields is D gene, CDR3 length, J gene, V gene, clone size, CDR3 protein, CDR3 DNA. A D gene is named only where the DNA matches it firmly. Size is stated for part of the rows, as once, few or many counts, or as a class when the clone is expanded.

>TRBD1|16|TRBJ1-1|TRBV28|-
CASRPGTGQASTEAFF
TGTGCCAGCAGACCCGGGACAGGGCAGGCGAGCACTGAAGCTTTCTTT
>-|11|TRBJ2-5|TRBV6-5|-
CASSSRGTQYF
TGTGCCAGCAGTTCTCGCGGGACCCAGTACTTC
>TRBD1|14|TRBJ1-1|TRBV6-5|-
CASSPGQGKREAFF
TGTGCCAGCAGCCCTGGACAGGGGAAAAGGGAAGCTTTCTTT
>-|14|TRBJ2-7|TRBV18|-
CASSPPSRDYEQYF
TGTGCCAGCTCACCACCATCCCGGGACTACGAGCAGTACTTC
>-|14|TRBJ2-1|TRBV28|-
CASRKPNPPNEQFF
TGTGCCAGCAGAAAACCAAACCCACCCAATGAGCAGTTCTTC
>TRBD1|14|TRBJ1-2|TRBV5-1|-
CASSDGQGIYGYTF
TGCGCCAGCAGCGACGGACAGGGGATCTATGGCTACACCTTC
>TRBD2|14|TRBJ2-1|TRBV10-1|-
CASMAGGTGDEQFF
TGCGCCAGCATGGCGGGAGGAACGGGCGATGAGCAGTTCTTC
>-|12|TRBJ1-1|TRBV5-8|-
CASIPGVTEAFF
TGTGCCAGCATCCCGGGAGTCACTGAAGCTTTCTTT
>-|14|TRBJ2-5|TRBV2|few
CASRGFYGQETQYF
TGTGCCAGCCGCGGGTTCTACGGCCAAGAGACCCAGTACTTC
>-|14|TRBJ2-1|TRBV7-2|few
CASSRDWIYNEQFF
TGTGCCAGCAGCCGCGACTGGATCTACAATGAGCAGTTCTTC
>-|14|TRBJ2-2|TRBV2|once
CASSVQGYTGELFF
TGTGCCAGCAGTGTCCAGGGTTACACCGGGGAGCTGTTTTTT
>-|15|TRBJ2-7|TRBV5-1|-
CASSPLQGGGYEQYF
TGCGCCAGCAGCCCCCTGCAGGGGGGTGGTTACGAGCAGTACTTC
>TRBD2|14|TRBJ2-7|TRBV6-5|-
CASTGTSERNEQYF
TGTGCCAGCACCGGGACTAGTGAGCGGAACGAGCAGTACTTC
>-|16|TRBJ1-1|TRBV4-3|-
CASSQERGLMNTEAFF
TGCGCCAGCAGCCAAGAGCGGGGGCTGATGAACACTGAAGCTTTCTTT
>-|14|TRBJ1-1|TRBV6-5|-
CASSYAGRYTEAFF
TGTGCCAGCAGTTACGCCGGCCGGTACACTGAAGCTTTCTTT
>-|14|TRBJ2-3|TRBV29-1|-
CSVELQGKTDTQYF
TGCAGCGTTGAACTTCAGGGGAAAACAGATACGCAGTATTTT
>-|13|TRBJ1-1|TRBV28|once
CASSFFVNTEAFF
TGTGCCAGCAGTTTCTTCGTGAACACTGAAGCTTTCTTT
>-|13|TRBJ1-5|TRBV21-1|-
CARGQFSNQPQHF
TGTGCCAGGGGACAGTTTAGCAATCAGCCCCAGCATTTT
>-|13|TRBJ2-1|TRBV19|few
CASSQGGVNEQFF
TGTGCCAGTAGCCAGGGTGGGGTCAATGAGCAGTTCTTC
>-|15|TRBJ2-6|TRBV5-4|few
CASSPQGAGTNVLTF
TGTGCCAGCAGCCCACAAGGGGCTGGGACCAACGTCCTGACTTTC
>TRBD2|16|TRBJ2-1|TRBV4-1|-
CASSREGLALDNEQFF
TGCGCCAGCAGCCGGGAGGGACTAGCGTTGGATAATGAGCAGTTCTTC
>TRBD1|14|TRBJ2-7|TRBV6-1|-
CASSGFQGADEQYF
TGTGCCAGCAGTGGTTTTCAGGGGGCTGACGAGCAGTACTTC
>-|13|TRBJ2-7|TRBV10-1|few
CASSEGTSYEQYF
TGCGCCAGCAGTGAGGGGACGAGCTACGAGCAGTACTTC
>-|15|TRBJ2-1|TRBV9|-
CASSVVPNSYNEQFF
TGTGCCAGCAGCGTAGTACCAAACTCCTACAATGAGCAGTTCTTC
>-|14|TRBJ2-5|TRBV18|few
CASSPEWGTETQYF
TGTGCCAGCTCACCAGAGTGGGGAACAGAGACCCAGTACTTC
>-|18|TRBJ2-4|TRBV9|-
CASSTHRQHTRPKNIQYF
TGTGCCAGCAGCACACACCGACAGCACACACGACCCAAAAACATTCAGTACTTC
>TRBD1|15|TRBJ2-7|TRBV10-3|-
CAISESRGKSYEQYF
TGTGCCATCAGTGAGTCCAGGGGGAAATCCTACGAGCAGTACTTC
>-|16|TRBJ1-1|TRBV23-1|-
CASSHSPWTTVTEAFF
TGCGCCAGCAGTCACTCCCCGTGGACCACCGTTACTGAAGCTTTCTTT
>-|14|TRBJ1-5|TRBV19|-
CASSSGTDNQPQHF
TGTGCCAGTAGTAGCGGAACCGACAATCAGCCCCAGCATTTT
>-|13|TRBJ1-3|TRBV5-1|-
CASSLDSGNTIYF
TGCGCCAGCAGCTTGGACTCTGGAAACACCATATATTTT
>-|12|TRBJ2-2|TRBV7-9|-
CASSLGERELFF
TGTGCCAGCAGCTTAGGTGAAAGGGAGCTGTTTTTT
>-|16|TRBJ2-7|TRBV4-3|-
CASSQGRNRVAYEQYF
TGCGCCAGCAGCCAAGGTCGGAACAGGGTCGCCTACGAGCAGTACTTC
>TRBD2|12|TRBJ2-1|TRBV29-1|-
CSVDASGYEQFF
TGCAGCGTTGATGCTAGCGGGTATGAGCAGTTCTTC
>-|15|TRBJ2-7|TRBV2|-
CASSDWSQLTYEQYF
TGTGCCAGCAGTGATTGGTCACAGCTTACCTACGAGCAGTACTTC
>TRBD2|15|TRBJ2-1|TRBV5-1|once
CASSLGLAGNDEQFF
TGCGCCAGCAGCTTGGGACTAGCGGGGAACGATGAGCAGTTCTTC
>-|14|TRBJ2-3|TRBV11-2|-
CASSLDGARGTQYF
TGTGCCAGCAGCTTAGATGGGGCTAGAGGCACGCAGTATTTT
>TRBD2|17|TRBJ2-7|TRBV7-3|-
CASSPRLGLAGGHEQYF
TGTGCCAGCAGCCCTCGCCTCGGACTAGCGGGAGGCCACGAGCAGTACTTC
>-|14|TRBJ1-5|TRBV29-1|-
CSVLLGGVGQPQHF
TGCAGCGTTCTCCTGGGGGGGGTAGGTCAGCCCCAGCATTTT
>-|14|TRBJ1-2|TRBV4-1|few
CASSQISGVFGYTF
TGCGCCAGCAGCCAAATTTCCGGGGTTTTCGGCTACACCTTC
>-|13|TRBJ2-7|TRBV9|-
CASSPHSSYEQYF
TGTGCCAGCAGCCCCCATTCTTCCTACGAGCAGTACTTC
>-|13|TRBJ1-3|TRBV6-1|-
CASRMMTGNTIYF
TGTGCCAGCAGGATGATGACTGGAAACACCATATATTTT
>-|13|TRBJ1-1|TRBV2|-
CASSEWANPEAFF
TGTGCCAGCAGTGAATGGGCAAACCCTGAAGCTTTCTTT
>-|16|TRBJ2-3|TRBV21-1|-
CASSMYGGGSTDTQYF
TGTGCCAGCAGCATGTATGGGGGAGGGAGCACAGATACGCAGTATTTT
>TRBD2|17|TRBJ2-1|TRBV2|many
CASSESFGRARYNEQFF
TGTGCCAGCAGTGAATCCTTCGGGAGGGCCAGGTACAATGAGCAGTTCTTC
>TRBD1|14|TRBJ2-7|TRBV28|-
CASSTGTGFYEQYF
TGTGCCAGCAGCACCGGGACAGGGTTTTACGAGCAGTACTTC
>-|14|TRBJ2-2|TRBV2|-
CASSVIWGAGELFF
TGTGCCAGCAGCGTTATTTGGGGGGCCGGGGAGCTGTTTTTT
>-|14|TRBJ2-3|TRBV5-1|once
CASSFEVAADTQYF
TGCGCCAGCAGCTTCGAGGTCGCTGCAGATACGCAGTATTTT
>-|12|TRBJ2-7|TRBV12-5|-
CASSKEGREQYF
TGTGCTAGTTCCAAGGAGGGCCGCGAGCAGTACTTC
>TRBD2|15|TRBJ2-1|TRBV10-3|-
CAIMSRETRYNEQFF
TGTGCCATCATGTCGCGGGAGACCCGGTACAATGAGCAGTTCTTC
>TRBD1|11|TRBJ2-7|TRBV30|-
CAWGQGDEQYF
TGTGCCTGGGGACAGGGTGACGAGCAGTACTTC
>TRBD1|15|TRBJ1-1|TRBV19|-
CASSSHTGALTEAFF
TGTGCCAGTAGTAGCCATACAGGGGCTTTGACTGAAGCTTTCTTT